One TCR beta chain is described in this entry. These data are taken from a study of blood T cells in healthy people across ages. The V gene's germline CDR1 is MDHEN and CDR2 SYDVKM. Between the trimmed V and J ends, which lost 5 bases and 6 bases, there was a span of 20 bases. The CDR3 is made up of 16 amino acids. Then a second PCR, running roughly 7 to 11 cycles, was carried out with a sample-barcoded 5' primer and a J-beta primer mix. TCRdb independently ran MiXCR on the 5' RACE reads; one entry per CDR3 protein. The sample carries 850,000 to 1,000,000 distinct CDR3 sequences, roughly 51% recorded once.

Material: blood. The genes are TRBV28 and TRBJ2-1, with D perhaps being TRBD1 or TRBD2 (5 bases each). This receptor was obtained from a woman aged 60-75 years in good health. DNA for the CDR3: TGTGCCAGCAGTCGGGCCGTTCGGGGCTTGTCCAATGAGCAGTTCTTC. Protein: CASSRAVRGLSNEQFF.